These 8 T cell receptor beta chains were all obtained from the same sample, sequenced in a study of cytotoxic CD8 clonotypes in ibrutinib-treated CLL. Using immunoSEQ multiplex PCR, the repertoire was profiled, and TCRdb retains in-frame clones only, with some absent. The table has almost 250,000 clones, 60% to 75% seen once. Sequenced material: PBMCs, taken after 24 months of ibrutinib treatment. The receptors here all came from a human donor with chronic lymphocytic leukemia.

The CDR3 DNA reads as TGTGCCAGCTCACCCTCCTGGGGTGGCTATGGCTACACCTTC. It translates to CASSPSWGGYGYTF. The V gene is TRBV18, the J gene TRBJ1-2; D gene unclear. The V end lost 3 bases, the J end lost 4 bases, and 12 bases lay between the germline ends. The germline V gene encodes CDR1 KGHSH and CDR2 LQKENI. The CDR3 runs 14 residues.

This chain connects TRBV19 to TRBJ2-1; D is unresolved. This CDR3 contains 14 residues. Per the germline V gene, CDR1 is LNHDA and CDR2 is SQIVND (reference sequence). The V end lost 6 bases, the J end lost 6 bases, and 15 bases lay between the germline ends. CDR3 region: CASSPRSVGNEQFF. For the CDR3, the DNA is TGTGCCAGTAGCCCCCGATCTGTCGGCAATGAGCAGTTCTTC.

The chain carries TRBV7-9 and TRBJ1-1; 9 nucleotides match TRBD1. This CDR3 spans 14 amino acids. With V trimmed by 5 bases and J by 7 bases, 8 bases remained unmatched. Germline V lookup: CDR1 SEHNR, CDR2 FQNEAQ (reference sequence). CDR3 coding DNA: TGTGCCAGCAGCAAATGGGACAGGGTTGGTGAAGCTTTCTTT. As protein: CASSKWDRVGEAFF.

This sequence joins TRBV7-2 and TRBJ2-1; possible D gene TRBD2, 5 bases. This CDR3 is 16 amino acids long. From germline, CDR1 is SGHTA and CDR2 FQGNSA. V lost 1 base, J lost 7 bases, and 17 bases lay in between. This chain's CDR3 is CASSLGASRLQNEQFF. DNA of the CDR3: TGTGCCAGCAGCTTAGGGGCTAGCCGCCTCCAAAATGAGCAGTTCTTC.

The chain couples TRBV28 to TRBJ2-7; D is uncertain. Germline V gene lookup returns CDR1 MDHEN and CDR2 SYDVKM. V lost 7 bases, J lost 6 bases, and 13 bases lay in between. CDR3 length: 12 amino acids. The DNA of the CDR3 is TGTGCCAGCAACGATAGTGGATTCGAGCAGTACTTC. Translation gives CASNDSGFEQYF.

This chain connects TRBV5-7 to TRBJ1-5; no clear D gene. TRBV5-7 is given ORF status, its function remaining uncertain. The CDR3 loop spans 12 amino acids. Trimming took off 6 bases at V and 3 bases at J, with 7 bases between the two ends. For the CDR3, the DNA is TGTGCCAGCACCCTCGCCAATCAGCCCCAGCATTTT. It codes for CASTLANQPQHF.

V is TRBV6-5 and J is TRBJ2-7; D is unclear. The CDR3 contains 15 residues. Trimming shortened V by 0 bases and J by 2 bases, and 11 bases separated the two germline ends. CDR1 and CDR2 from the germline V gene are MNHEY and SVGAGI. The CDR3 DNA reads as TGTGCCAGCAGTTACTCGTGGACGGAAACCTACGAGCAGTACTTC. This codes for CASSYSWTETYEQYF.

This clone occurred once. This chain uses TRBV7-3 with TRBJ2-7; 11 positions match TRBD2. This CDR3 has 14 amino acids. V lost 3 bases to trimming and J lost 3 bases; unmatched junction nucleotides: 1. Germline V gene lookup returns CDR1 SGHTA and CDR2 FQGTGA. The CDR3 loop is CASSLGLADYEQYF. In DNA, the CDR3 is TGTGCCAGCAGCTTGGGACTAGCGGACTACGAGCAGTACTTC.